Listed below are T cell receptor beta chains from one sample, sequenced in a study of OX40 agonist ivuxolimab in advanced cancers. Here immunoSEQ multiplex PCR was the method, and the copy in TCRdb shows in-frame clones only, minus some. The table has tens of thousands of clones, 94% seen once. The specimen was CD4+ or CD8+ T cells sorted from blood, collected in a trial of the OX40 agonist ivuxolimab. The receptors here all came from an adult with an advanced solid tumor such as melanoma, head and neck, liver or kidney cancer. Both conserved end residues are part of each CDR3. The order of the fields is V gene, D gene, J gene, CDR3 protein. A D gene is named only where the DNA matches it firmly.

v_call: TRBV5-1; d_call: .; j_call: TRBJ2-7; cdr3_aa: CASSLFQEQYF
v_call: TRBV5-4; d_call: .; j_call: TRBJ2-7; cdr3_aa: CASSFRGREYEQYF
v_call: TRBV19; d_call: TRBD1; j_call: TRBJ1-5; cdr3_aa: CASSRQGAASNQPQHF
v_call: TRBV27; d_call: .; j_call: TRBJ2-1; cdr3_aa: CASSREAGMYYNEQFF
v_call: TRBV29-1; d_call: TRBD1; j_call: TRBJ1-2; cdr3_aa: CSVAGTGGAGDGYTF
v_call: TRBV13; d_call: .; j_call: TRBJ1-2; cdr3_aa: CASSLGVRGYTF
v_call: TRBV6-1; d_call: .; j_call: TRBJ1-2; cdr3_aa: CASSPGGNGYTF
v_call: TRBV4-1; d_call: .; j_call: TRBJ1-1; cdr3_aa: CASSHSAGKRTLNTEAFF
v_call: TRBV25-1; d_call: .; j_call: TRBJ2-7; cdr3_aa: CASAEGLMDEQYF
v_call: TRBV7-8; d_call: TRBD1; j_call: TRBJ1-1; cdr3_aa: CASSTRQGMGTEAFF
v_call: TRBV7-9; d_call: .; j_call: TRBJ1-5; cdr3_aa: CASSLVGGNQPQHF
v_call: TRBV6-4; d_call: .; j_call: TRBJ1-1; cdr3_aa: CASSARSGTTTEAFF
v_call: TRBV5-6; d_call: TRBD1; j_call: TRBJ1-1; cdr3_aa: CASRSRTGRLNTEAFF
v_call: TRBV15; d_call: TRBD2; j_call: .; cdr3_aa: CATSRGTSGETYEQYF
v_call: TRBV4-1; d_call: TRBD1; j_call: TRBJ2-7; cdr3_aa: CASSHRQGAYEQYF
v_call: TRBV9; d_call: .; j_call: TRBJ1-6; cdr3_aa: CASSPQDTYNSPLHF
v_call: TRBV10-1; d_call: .; j_call: TRBJ1-2; cdr3_aa: CASRSTPGLGGYTF
v_call: TRBV13; d_call: .; j_call: TRBJ2-7; cdr3_aa: CASSLGQGPYEQYF
v_call: TRBV5-1; d_call: .; j_call: TRBJ1-6; cdr3_aa: CASSPTGDSPLHF
v_call: TRBV10-3; d_call: .; j_call: TRBJ1-1; cdr3_aa: CAISESRQEGTEAFF
v_call: TRBV28; d_call: .; j_call: TRBJ2-3; cdr3_aa: CASSLSGVWLTDTQYF
v_call: TRBV29-1; d_call: .; j_call: TRBJ2-7; cdr3_aa: CSVEGGEYEQYF
v_call: TRBV7-8; d_call: .; j_call: TRBJ1-3; cdr3_aa: CASSLEGISGNTIYF
v_call: TRBV7-9; d_call: .; j_call: TRBJ2-7; cdr3_aa: CASSLPSPYEQYF
v_call: TRBV11-2; d_call: .; j_call: TRBJ1-3; cdr3_aa: CASSLGGKTGNTIYF
v_call: TRBV6-5; d_call: TRBD1; j_call: TRBJ2-1; cdr3_aa: CASREGQGNSHEQFF
v_call: TRBV10-3; d_call: .; j_call: TRBJ1-2; cdr3_aa: CAISEKVGRGYTF
v_call: TRBV7-9; d_call: .; j_call: TRBJ1-1; cdr3_aa: CASSLGVGGTEAFF
v_call: TRBV2; d_call: TRBD1; j_call: TRBJ1-1; cdr3_aa: CASSRGQSFTEAFF
v_call: TRBV7-2; d_call: TRBD2; j_call: TRBJ2-5; cdr3_aa: CASSLYPPASGNQETQYF
v_call: TRBV28; d_call: .; j_call: TRBJ2-3; cdr3_aa: CASTLLAGRPDTQYF
v_call: TRBV15; d_call: TRBD1; j_call: TRBJ1-1; cdr3_aa: CATSRVGQGTLNTEAFF
v_call: TRBV7-9; d_call: .; j_call: TRBJ2-7; cdr3_aa: CASSLVQNYEQYF
v_call: TRBV5-1; d_call: .; j_call: TRBJ2-1; cdr3_aa: CASSLGTNEQFF
v_call: TRBV29-1; d_call: TRBD2; j_call: TRBJ2-7; cdr3_aa: CSVGALAGGYEQYF
v_call: TRBV27; d_call: TRBD1; j_call: TRBJ2-3; cdr3_aa: CASSPGTASTDTQYF
v_call: TRBV7-9; d_call: .; j_call: TRBJ2-3; cdr3_aa: CASSSGGPKGDTDTQYF
v_call: TRBV7-8; d_call: TRBD1; j_call: TRBJ2-5; cdr3_aa: CASRNPGQGIQETQYF
v_call: TRBV4-1; d_call: .; j_call: TRBJ2-7; cdr3_aa: CASSQVTYSYEQYF
v_call: TRBV12-5; d_call: .; j_call: TRBJ1-1; cdr3_aa: CASGLTSNTEAFF
v_call: TRBV5-1; d_call: TRBD1; j_call: TRBJ2-7; cdr3_aa: CASSSYGTAIYEQYF
v_call: TRBV7-7; d_call: TRBD1; j_call: TRBJ2-1; cdr3_aa: CASSLADRGSGQVEQFF
v_call: TRBV6-1; d_call: TRBD1; j_call: TRBJ1-5; cdr3_aa: CASSEWGTGWGNQPQHF
v_call: TRBV5-1; d_call: .; j_call: TRBJ2-1; cdr3_aa: CASSLEGGSGVNEQFF
v_call: TRBV4-3; d_call: TRBD2; j_call: TRBJ2-1; cdr3_aa: CASSEGTSGYNEQFF
v_call: TRBV11-2; d_call: .; j_call: TRBJ1-4; cdr3_aa: CASVRGKGRDEKLFF
v_call: TRBV7-9; d_call: .; j_call: TRBJ1-1; cdr3_aa: CASSFYAGPEAFF
v_call: TRBV4-3; d_call: TRBD2; j_call: TRBJ2-4; cdr3_aa: CASSPNSGAAKNIQYF
v_call: TRBV27; d_call: TRBD2; j_call: TRBJ2-1; cdr3_aa: CASSLAGGYNEQFF
v_call: TRBV4-1; d_call: .; j_call: TRBJ2-3; cdr3_aa: CASSQAGAGSDTQYF
v_call: TRBV29-1; d_call: TRBD1; j_call: TRBJ2-1; cdr3_aa: CSVDTDRVDSFYEQFF
v_call: TRBV18; d_call: TRBD1; j_call: TRBJ2-3; cdr3_aa: CASSTTGTGHRTSTDTQYF
v_call: TRBV5-6; d_call: .; j_call: TRBJ2-7; cdr3_aa: CASSLRRVTSRYEQYF
v_call: TRBV12-5; d_call: .; j_call: TRBJ2-7; cdr3_aa: CASGLGLSSYEQYF
v_call: TRBV29-1; d_call: .; j_call: TRBJ2-7; cdr3_aa: CSVEDPEGPWEQYF
v_call: TRBV7-9; d_call: TRBD2; j_call: TRBJ2-3; cdr3_aa: CASRLQAQLAGTSTDTQYF
v_call: TRBV4-3; d_call: .; j_call: TRBJ1-3; cdr3_aa: CASSPQSSGNTIYF
v_call: TRBV5-6; d_call: .; j_call: TRBJ1-2; cdr3_aa: CASGVGPYGYTF
v_call: TRBV13; d_call: .; j_call: TRBJ2-7; cdr3_aa: CASSLEWGDGPYEQYF
v_call: TRBV7-9; d_call: .; j_call: TRBJ2-3; cdr3_aa: CASSLIPRGGPDDTQYF